Listed below are T cell receptor beta chains from one sample, sequenced in a study of T cells in narcolepsy. Data came from immunoSEQ multiplex PCR; TCRdb stores just in-frame clones and leaves some out. This table holds under 40,000 clones, 70% to 80% found once. Material: CD45RA- memory CD4+ T cells from PBMCs. The receptors originated from a human donor with narcolepsy. Both conserved end residues are part of each CDR3. Fields, in order: V gene, D gene, J gene, clone size, CDR3 DNA, CDR3 protein. D genes are given only for firm matches. Not every row has a clone size; where given, it reads once, few, many or a size class.

v_gene: TRBV29-1
d_gene: TRBD1
j_gene: TRBJ1-1
abundance: .
CDR3nt: TGCAGCGGAGTAGGGGGCATTGTCACTGAAGCTTTCTTT
CDR3aa: CSGVGGIVTEAFF

v_gene: TRBV30
d_gene: .
j_gene: TRBJ2-7
abundance: .
CDR3nt: TGTGCCTGGAGCCGAGCGCTCGAGCAGTACTTC
CDR3aa: CAWSRALEQYF

v_gene: TRBV19
d_gene: .
j_gene: TRBJ1-2
abundance: .
CDR3nt: TGTGCCAGTAGTACCGCGACAGGTCCAAACTATGGCTACACCTTC
CDR3aa: CASSTATGPNYGYTF

v_gene: TRBV7-2
d_gene: .
j_gene: TRBJ1-5
abundance: .
CDR3nt: TGTGCCAGCAGCGTAAGGGGGAATCAGCCCCAGCATTTT
CDR3aa: CASSVRGNQPQHF

v_gene: TRBV10-2
d_gene: .
j_gene: TRBJ2-1
abundance: .
CDR3nt: TGCGCCAGCAGTGCACACAATGAGCAGTTCTTC
CDR3aa: CASSAHNEQFF

v_gene: TRBV25-1
d_gene: .
j_gene: TRBJ1-2
abundance: .
CDR3nt: TGTGCCAGCAGAGAGGGAGGGGTCGGCTACACCTTC
CDR3aa: CASREGGVGYTF

v_gene: TRBV18
d_gene: .
j_gene: TRBJ2-5
abundance: .
CDR3nt: TGTGCCAGCTCACCACTCCAGAGCCAAGAGACCCAGTACTTC
CDR3aa: CASSPLQSQETQYF

v_gene: TRBV6-6
d_gene: TRBD2
j_gene: TRBJ2-2
abundance: .
CDR3nt: TGTGCCAGCAGCAGACTAGCGGGGGCTAACACCGGGGAGCTGTTTTTT
CDR3aa: CASSRLAGANTGELFF

v_gene: TRBV9
d_gene: TRBD2
j_gene: TRBJ2-7
abundance: .
CDR3nt: TGTGCCAGCAGCGGACGACCTAGCGGGGACGAGCAGTACTTC
CDR3aa: CASSGRPSGDEQYF

v_gene: TRBV4-1
d_gene: TRBD1
j_gene: TRBJ2-7
abundance: few
CDR3nt: TGCGCCAGCAGCCAAGATACAGGGGTACGCGAGCAGTACTTC
CDR3aa: CASSQDTGVREQYF

v_gene: TRBV5-1
d_gene: .
j_gene: TRBJ1-4
abundance: few
CDR3nt: TGCGCCAGCAGCTTGGGACAGCCCTCCGGAGAAAAACTGTTTTTT
CDR3aa: CASSLGQPSGEKLFF

v_gene: TRBV19
d_gene: .
j_gene: TRBJ2-4
abundance: .
CDR3nt: TGTGCCAGTCGTCCCAGACACAGAGCAGCCAAAAACATTCAGTACTTC
CDR3aa: CASRPRHRAAKNIQYF

v_gene: TRBV19
d_gene: .
j_gene: TRBJ1-1
abundance: .
CDR3nt: TGTGCCAGTAGCTACAGGTCCCTAAGGCGGAACACTGAAGCTTTCTTT
CDR3aa: CASSYRSLRRNTEAFF

v_gene: TRBV7-7
d_gene: .
j_gene: TRBJ2-7
abundance: few
CDR3nt: TGTGCCTCTAAACTCCAGACCTCCTACGAGCAGTACTTC
CDR3aa: CASKLQTSYEQYF

v_gene: TRBV7-2
d_gene: TRBD1
j_gene: TRBJ2-2
abundance: .
CDR3nt: TGTGCCAGCAGCTGGGGGACAGGGGTCGGGGAGCTGTTTTTT
CDR3aa: CASSWGTGVGELFF

v_gene: TRBV6-5
d_gene: .
j_gene: TRBJ1-1
abundance: few
CDR3nt: TGTGCCAGCAGGGATAGAGTTAAGTTGAACACTGAAGCTTTCTTT
CDR3aa: CASRDRVKLNTEAFF

v_gene: TRBV5-1
d_gene: TRBD1
j_gene: TRBJ2-3
abundance: .
CDR3nt: TGCGCCAGCAGCTTGGGACAGGGGAAGAATACGCAGTATTTT
CDR3aa: CASSLGQGKNTQYF

v_gene: TRBV5-6
d_gene: .
j_gene: TRBJ2-3
abundance: few
CDR3nt: TGTGCCAGCAGCTCTGGACAGATCCGGACTAGCACAGATACGCAGTATTTT
CDR3aa: CASSSGQIRTSTDTQYF

v_gene: TRBV30
d_gene: .
j_gene: TRBJ2-3
abundance: .
CDR3nt: TGTGCCTGGAGCGGGTACTACCTGGAGTCAGATACGCAGTATTTT
CDR3aa: CAWSGYYLESDTQYF

v_gene: TRBV2
d_gene: .
j_gene: TRBJ1-5
abundance: .
CDR3nt: TGTGCCAGCAGTGACGTGATAAAACGCAATCAGCCCCAGCATTTT
CDR3aa: CASSDVIKRNQPQHF

v_gene: TRBV6-5
d_gene: TRBD2
j_gene: TRBJ2-7
abundance: .
CDR3nt: TGTGCCAGCAGTCGGCGACTAGCGGCTGCCTACGAGCAGTACTTC
CDR3aa: CASSRRLAAAYEQYF

v_gene: TRBV7-2
d_gene: TRBD1
j_gene: TRBJ1-2
abundance: .
CDR3nt: TGTGCCAGCAGCACCGGGGACAGGCTGATCGGCTACACCTTC
CDR3aa: CASSTGDRLIGYTF

v_gene: TRBV6-5
d_gene: .
j_gene: TRBJ1-1
abundance: few
CDR3nt: TGTGCCAGCAGTAGCGTTGGGTCTGAAGCTTTCTTT
CDR3aa: CASSSVGSEAFF